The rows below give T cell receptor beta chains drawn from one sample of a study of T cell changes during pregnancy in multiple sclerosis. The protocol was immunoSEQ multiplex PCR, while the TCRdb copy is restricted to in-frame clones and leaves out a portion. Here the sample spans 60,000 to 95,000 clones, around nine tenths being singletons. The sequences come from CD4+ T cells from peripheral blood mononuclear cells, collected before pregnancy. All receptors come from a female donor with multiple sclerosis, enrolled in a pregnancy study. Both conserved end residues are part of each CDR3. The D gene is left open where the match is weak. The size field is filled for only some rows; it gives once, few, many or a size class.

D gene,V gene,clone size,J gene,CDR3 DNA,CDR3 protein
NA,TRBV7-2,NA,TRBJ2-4,TGTGCCAGCAGCCCTCAAGCGTTCAAAAACATTCAGTACTTC,CASSPQAFKNIQYF
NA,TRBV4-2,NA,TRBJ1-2,TGTGCCAGCAGCCAGAACGGTTGGGAGGACTACACCTTC,CASSQNGWEDYTF
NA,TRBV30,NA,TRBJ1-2,TGTGCCTGTTATCCGGGGGTAAAGAGTGGCTACACCTTC,CACYPGVKSGYTF
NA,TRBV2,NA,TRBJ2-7,TGTGCCAGCACCCAACAGGGTTACGGCTCCTACGAGCAGTACTTC,CASTQQGYGSYEQYF
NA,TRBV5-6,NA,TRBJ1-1,TGTGCCAGCAGCGGGGGGGGGACTGAAGCTTTCTTT,CASSGGGTEAFF
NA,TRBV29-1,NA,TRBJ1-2,TGCAGCGTTGGGGGCGTAGTCGGCTATGGCTACACCTTC,CSVGGVVGYGYTF
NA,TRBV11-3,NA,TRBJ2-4,TGTGCCAGCAGCTCCTCGTGGGCGCCAAACATTCAGTACTTC,CASSSSWAPNIQYF
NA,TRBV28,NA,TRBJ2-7,TGTGCCAGCAGTTTTAGGCTCGGCCAGGGCTCCTACGAGCAGTACTTC,CASSFRLGQGSYEQYF
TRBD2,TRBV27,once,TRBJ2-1,TGTGCCAGCAGCTATGGGCGGGGGACCTCCTACAATGAGCAGTTCTTC,CASSYGRGTSYNEQFF
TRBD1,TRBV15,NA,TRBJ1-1,TGTGCCACCGGAGAGGGGGCGAACACTGAAGCTTTCTTT,CATGEGANTEAFF
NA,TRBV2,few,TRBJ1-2,TGTGCCAGCAGCCCCATGGGACAACGGAATGGCTACACCTTC,CASSPMGQRNGYTF
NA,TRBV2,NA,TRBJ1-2,TGTGCCAGCAGTGAATGGCGGGGGAGAGGCTACACCTTC,CASSEWRGRGYTF
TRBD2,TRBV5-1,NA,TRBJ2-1,TGCGCCAGCAGCCTTAGGACTAGCGGGAGTGGCGGCAATGAACAGTTCTTC,CASSLRTSGSGGNEQFF
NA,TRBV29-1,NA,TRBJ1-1,TGCAGCGTTGAATATAGGGGCAGGCGGGGCACTGAAGCTTTCTTT,CSVEYRGRRGTEAFF
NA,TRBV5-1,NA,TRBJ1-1,TGCGCCAGCAGCTTGGTAAGGGGCAACACTGAAGCTTTCTTT,CASSLVRGNTEAFF
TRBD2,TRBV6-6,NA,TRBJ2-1,TGTGCCAGCAGAGATAGCGGGAGGGGTAACAATGAGCAGTTCTTC,CASRDSGRGNNEQFF
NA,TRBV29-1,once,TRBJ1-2,TGCAGCGTTACGCAGGTATTGAACTATGGCTACACCTTC,CSVTQVLNYGYTF
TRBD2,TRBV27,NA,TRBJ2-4,TGTGCCAGCAGTCGCTCGGCTAGCGGGAGCATTTCGGCCAAAAACATTCAGTACTTC,CASSRSASGSISAKNIQYF
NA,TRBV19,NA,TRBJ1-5,TGTGCCAGTAGTATTTATCGAGGGGACTCAAATCAGCCCCAGCATTTT,CASSIYRGDSNQPQHF
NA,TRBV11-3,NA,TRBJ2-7,TGTGCCAGCAGCTTAGATCTGGCAGGGATTCCCCACGAGCAGTACTTC,CASSLDLAGIPHEQYF
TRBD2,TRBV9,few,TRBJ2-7,TGTGCCAGCAGCGTAGCCCCTCTAGCGGGAGACGAGCAGTACTTC,CASSVAPLAGDEQYF
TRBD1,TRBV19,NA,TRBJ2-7,TGTGCCAGTAGTCCCCAGACAAATGGACGCAAACAGGGGTTTGGTTCGTACGAGCAGTACTTC,CASSPQTNGRKQGFGSYEQYF
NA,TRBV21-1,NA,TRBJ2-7,TGTGCCAGCAGCAATCCGGGACAGGGTAAAAAGGTGAGCTACGAGCAGTACTTC,CASSNPGQGKKVSYEQYF
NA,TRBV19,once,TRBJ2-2,TGTGCCAGTAGCACCCCGGCCGGGGAGCTGTTTTTT,CASSTPAGELFF
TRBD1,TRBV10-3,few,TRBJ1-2,TGTGCCATCCGGATAGACAGGGACTATGGCTACACCTTC,CAIRIDRDYGYTF
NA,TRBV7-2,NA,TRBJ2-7,TGTGCCAGCAGACCTACAGGAAACCTATACGAGCAGTACTTC,CASRPTGNLYEQYF
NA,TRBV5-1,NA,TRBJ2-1,TGCGCCAGCAGAAGGACTGATTCCTACAATGAGCAGTTCTTC,CASRRTDSYNEQFF
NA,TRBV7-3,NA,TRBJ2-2,TGTGCCAGCAGTAGTCGGACTCGGGGAACCGGGGAGCTGTTTTTT,CASSSRTRGTGELFF
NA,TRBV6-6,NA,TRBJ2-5,TGTGCCAGCAGACTAATGAACCAAGAGACCCAGTACTTC,CASRLMNQETQYF
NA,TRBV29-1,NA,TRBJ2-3,TGCAGCGTCGATATAGGGGCAGATACGCAGTATTTT,CSVDIGADTQYF
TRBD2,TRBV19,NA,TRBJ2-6,TGTGCCAGTAGATTACTAGCGGGAGGGCCTGGGGCCAACGTCCTGACTTTC,CASRLLAGGPGANVLTF
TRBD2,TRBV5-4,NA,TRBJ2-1,TGTGCCAGCAGCTTGGCCGCACTAGCGGTAAATGAGCAGTTCTTC,CASSLAALAVNEQFF
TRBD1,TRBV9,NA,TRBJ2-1,TGTGCCAGCAGCGTAAAGGACAGGGTCAGTGAGCAGTTCTTC,CASSVKDRVSEQFF
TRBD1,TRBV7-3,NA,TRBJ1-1,TGTGCCAGCAGCTTCCAGGGGGGGAACACTGAAGCTTTCTTT,CASSFQGGNTEAFF
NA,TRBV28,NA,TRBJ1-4,TGTGCCAGCAGTTTGGACTCCGGGGTATATAATGAAAAACTGTTTTTT,CASSLDSGVYNEKLFF
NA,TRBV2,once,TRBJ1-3,TGTGCCAGCAGGGAGGGGAGAAAACCTGGAAACACCATATATTTT,CASREGRKPGNTIYF
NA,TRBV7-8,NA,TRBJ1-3,TGTGCCAGCAGCTCGGGGAACTCTGGAAACACCATATATTTT,CASSSGNSGNTIYF
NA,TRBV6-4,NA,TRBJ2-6,TGTGCCAGCAGTGACTCCTTTCACAGGGACCCAGGGGCCAACGTCCTGACTTTC,CASSDSFHRDPGANVLTF
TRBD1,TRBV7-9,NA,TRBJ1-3,TGTGCCAGCAGCATCTCGACAGGGTTTTCCGGAAACACCATATATTTT,CASSISTGFSGNTIYF
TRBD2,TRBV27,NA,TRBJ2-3,TGTGCCAGCAGACGGACTAGCGGGAGGGCGGGCACAGATACGCAGTATTTT,CASRRTSGRAGTDTQYF
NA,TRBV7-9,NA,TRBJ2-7,TGTGCCAGCAGCTTAGCGCTAAGACGGGGCTCCTACGAGCAGTACTTC,CASSLALRRGSYEQYF
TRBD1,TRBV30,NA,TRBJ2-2,TGTGCCTGGAGGGACAGGGTGGGCACCGGGGAGCTGTTTTTT,CAWRDRVGTGELFF
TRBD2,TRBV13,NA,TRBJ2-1,TGTGCCAGCAGCCCCCCGACTAGCGGGCTGTTCTTC,CASSPPTSGLFF
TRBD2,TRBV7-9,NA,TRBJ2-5,TGTGCCAGCAGCCCGCGACTAGCGGAGCAAGAGACCCAGTACTTC,CASSPRLAEQETQYF
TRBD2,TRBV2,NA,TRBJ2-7,TGTGCCAGCAGAGCCTGGACTAGCGAGACCTACGAGCAGTACTTC,CASRAWTSETYEQYF
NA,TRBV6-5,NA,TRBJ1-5,TGTGCCAGCAGTTACTCGAGAAGTACCAATCAGCCCCAGCATTTT,CASSYSRSTNQPQHF
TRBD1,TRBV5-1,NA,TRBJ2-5,TGCGCCAGCAGCTTCGGACAGGGAAGAGAGACCCAGTACTTC,CASSFGQGRETQYF
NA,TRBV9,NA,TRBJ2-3,TGTGCCAGCAGCGTAGAGAGCTCAACCACCACAGATACGCAGTATTTT,CASSVESSTTTDTQYF
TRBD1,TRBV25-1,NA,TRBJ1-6,TGTGCCAGCAGTGATGGGGGACAGAAGAATAATTCACCCCTCCACTTT,CASSDGGQKNNSPLHF
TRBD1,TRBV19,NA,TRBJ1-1,TGTGCCAGTAGTATTACAGGGGGCGCCGTGGGCGAGAACACTGAAGCTTTCTTT,CASSITGGAVGENTEAFF
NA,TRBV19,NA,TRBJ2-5,TGTGCCAGTAGTATGGGCAGGGTTGGGCAGACCCAGTACTTC,CASSMGRVGQTQYF
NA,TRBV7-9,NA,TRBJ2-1,TGTGCCAGCAGCTTTGTGGTCGGCAATGAGCAGTTCTTC,CASSFVVGNEQFF
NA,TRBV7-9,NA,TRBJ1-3,TGTGCCAGCACGCAGTTCGATGGAAACACCATATATTTT,CASTQFDGNTIYF
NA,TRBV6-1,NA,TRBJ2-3,TGTGCCAGCAGGGGACACCACACAGATACGCAGTATTTT,CASRGHHTDTQYF
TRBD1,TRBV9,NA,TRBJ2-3,TGTGCCAGCAGCGGTGGGACAGGCACAGATACGCAGTATTTT,CASSGGTGTDTQYF
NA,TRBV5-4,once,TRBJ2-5,TGTGCCAGCAGCTTGGTTGGCGGGGACCAAGAGACCCAGTACTTC,CASSLVGGDQETQYF
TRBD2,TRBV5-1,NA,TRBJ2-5,TGCGCCAGCACCGAAAGCGGGGGCGGAGAGACCCAGTACTTC,CASTESGGGETQYF
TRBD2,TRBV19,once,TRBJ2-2,TGTGCCAGTAGTTCCTCGCCCCTAACTAGCGGGAGAGAAACCGGGGAGCTGTTTTTT,CASSSSPLTSGRETGELFF
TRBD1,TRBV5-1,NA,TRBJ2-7,TGCGCCAGCAGCCCATCATTGGGACAGGGGCAGTACGAGCAGTACTTC,CASSPSLGQGQYEQYF